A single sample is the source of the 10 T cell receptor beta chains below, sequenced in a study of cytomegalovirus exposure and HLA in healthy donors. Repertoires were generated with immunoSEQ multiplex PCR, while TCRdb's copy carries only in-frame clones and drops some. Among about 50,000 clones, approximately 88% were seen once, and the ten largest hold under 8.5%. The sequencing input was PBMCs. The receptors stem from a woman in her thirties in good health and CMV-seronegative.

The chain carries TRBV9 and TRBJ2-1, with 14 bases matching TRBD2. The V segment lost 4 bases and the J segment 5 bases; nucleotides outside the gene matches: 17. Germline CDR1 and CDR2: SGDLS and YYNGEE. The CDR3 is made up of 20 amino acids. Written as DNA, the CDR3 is TGTGCCAGCAGCTTAAGGACTAGCGGGAGGACAGGACATTGGGACAATGAGCAGTTCTTC. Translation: CASSLRTSGRTGHWDNEQFF. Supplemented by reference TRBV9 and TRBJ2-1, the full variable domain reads DSGVTQTPKHLITATGQRVTLRCSPRSGDLSVYWYQQSLDQGLQFLIQYYNGEERAKGNILERFSAQQFPDLHSELNLSSLELGDSALYFCASSLRTSGRTGHWDNEQFFGPGTRLTVL.

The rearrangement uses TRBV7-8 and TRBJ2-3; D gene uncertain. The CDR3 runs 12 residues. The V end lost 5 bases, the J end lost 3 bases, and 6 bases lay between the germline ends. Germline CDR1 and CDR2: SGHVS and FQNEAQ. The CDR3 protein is CASSPHTDTQYF. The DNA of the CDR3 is TGTGCCAGCAGCCCCCATACAGATACGCAGTATTTT.

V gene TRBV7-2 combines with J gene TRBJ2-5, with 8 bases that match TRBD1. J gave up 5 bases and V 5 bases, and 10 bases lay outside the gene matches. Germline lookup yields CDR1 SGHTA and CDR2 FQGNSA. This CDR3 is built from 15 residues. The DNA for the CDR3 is TGTGCCAGCAGCAGGCCCCCGTACAGGGGGGAGACCCAGTACTTC. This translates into CASSRPPYRGETQYF.

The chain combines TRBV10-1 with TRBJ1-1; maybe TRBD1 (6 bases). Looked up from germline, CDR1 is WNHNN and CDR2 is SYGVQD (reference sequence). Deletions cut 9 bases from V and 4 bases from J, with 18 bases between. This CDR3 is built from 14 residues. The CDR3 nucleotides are TGCGCCAGTTCCAAGAACAGGGTGAGCACTGAAGCTTTCTTT. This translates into CASSKNRVSTEAFF.

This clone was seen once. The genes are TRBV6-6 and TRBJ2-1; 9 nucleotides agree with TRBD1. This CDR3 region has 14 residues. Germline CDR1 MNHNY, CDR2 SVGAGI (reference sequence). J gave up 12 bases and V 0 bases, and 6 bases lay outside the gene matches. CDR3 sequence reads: CASSYSGQGSSQFF. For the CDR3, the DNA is TGTGCCAGCAGTTACTCGGGACAGGGTTCGTCGCAGTTCTTC.

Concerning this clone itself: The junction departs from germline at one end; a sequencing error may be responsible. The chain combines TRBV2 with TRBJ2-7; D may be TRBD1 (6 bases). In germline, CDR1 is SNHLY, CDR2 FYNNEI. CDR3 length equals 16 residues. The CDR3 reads CASSEAEGVRGVEQYF. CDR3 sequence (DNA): TGTGCCAGTAGTGAGGCCGAGGGGGTGCGTGGGGTCGAGCAGTACTTC.

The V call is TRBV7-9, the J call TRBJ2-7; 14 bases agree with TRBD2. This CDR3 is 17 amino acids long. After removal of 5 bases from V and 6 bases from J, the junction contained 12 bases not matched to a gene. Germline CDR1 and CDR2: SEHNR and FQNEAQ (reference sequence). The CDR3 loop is CASSLGTSGRSVGEQYF. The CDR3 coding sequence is TGTGCCAGCAGCCTAGGGACTAGCGGGAGATCAGTGGGCGAGCAGTACTTC.

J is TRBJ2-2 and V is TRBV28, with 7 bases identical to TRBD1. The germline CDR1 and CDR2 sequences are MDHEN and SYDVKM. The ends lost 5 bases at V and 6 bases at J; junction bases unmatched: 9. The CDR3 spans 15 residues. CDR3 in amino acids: CASSEGGAKSGELFF. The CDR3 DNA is TGTGCCAGCAGTGAAGGGGGCGCGAAGTCCGGGGAGCTGTTTTTT.

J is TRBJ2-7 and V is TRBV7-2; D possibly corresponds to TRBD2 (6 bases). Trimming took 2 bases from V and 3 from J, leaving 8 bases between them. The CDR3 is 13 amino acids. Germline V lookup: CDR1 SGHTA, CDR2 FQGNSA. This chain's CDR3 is CASSLTGVYEQYF. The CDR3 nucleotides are TGTGCCAGCAGCTTAACGGGGGTCTACGAGCAGTACTTC.

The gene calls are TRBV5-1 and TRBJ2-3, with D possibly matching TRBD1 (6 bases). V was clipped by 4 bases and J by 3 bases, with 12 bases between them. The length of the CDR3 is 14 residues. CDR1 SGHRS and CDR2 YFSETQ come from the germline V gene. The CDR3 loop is CASSPSRGTDTQYF. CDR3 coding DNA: TGCGCCAGCAGCCCAAGCAGGGGAACAGATACGCAGTATTTT.